This is a list of T cell receptor beta chains from one sample in a study of blood T cell repertoires in COVID-19. The assay was immunoSEQ multiplex PCR, and TCRdb's table has in-frame clones only and misses some. The sample carries over 130,000 clones, about 80% recorded once. The specimen sequenced was peripheral blood. These receptors all come from a human donor in a cohort sampled during active COVID-19. Each CDR3 is given with its conserved first and last residue. Each record gives: J gene, V gene, D gene, clone size, CDR3 DNA, CDR3 protein. The D gene is left open where the match is weak. Not all rows give a size; the values are once, few, many and, for expanded clones, a class.

>TRBJ1-2|TRBV5-1|-|few
TGCGCCAGCAGCTTGGAAGGGACTCCGGTGGGCGATGGCTACACCTTC
CASSLEGTPVGDGYTF
>TRBJ2-2|TRBV5-1|-|-
TGCGCCAGCAGCTTGGATAGAGGGAACACCGGGGAGCTGTTTTTT
CASSLDRGNTGELFF
>TRBJ2-7|TRBV27|TRBD1|-
TGTGCCAGCTCCCCTTCCCCACAGGGGGCGTTCGAGCAGTACTTC
CASSPSPQGAFEQYF
>TRBJ1-1|TRBV12-3/TRBV12-4|-|-
TGTGCCAGCAGCCGGGTTTCGAACACTGAAGCTTTCTTT
CASSRVSNTEAFF
>TRBJ2-5|TRBV12-5|-|-
TGTGCTAGTGGTTTGGTACTGTCGGCGGGCGGAGAGACCCAGTACTTC
CASGLVLSAGGETQYF
>TRBJ1-6|TRBV6-5|-|-
TGTGCCAGCAGTTATTCTCAGGGTGGGAATAATTCACCCCTCCACTTT
CASSYSQGGNNSPLHF
>TRBJ2-6|TRBV5-1|-|-
TGCGCCAGCAGCTTGTCAGGGGCTCCCTCTGGGGCCAACGTCCTGACTTTC
CASSLSGAPSGANVLTF
>TRBJ2-7|TRBV11-3|-|-
TGTGCCAGCAGCCCAGGGCGGTCGGGCGAGCAGTACTTC
CASSPGRSGEQYF
>TRBJ2-3|TRBV3-1/TRBV3-2|-|-
TGTGCCAGCAGCCCCAGAGCCAGGTCAACAGATACGCAGTATTTT
CASSPRARSTDTQYF
>TRBJ1-2|TRBV6-5|-|-
TGTGCCAGCAGCCTGACAGGATTTGGCTACACCTTC
CASSLTGFGYTF
>TRBJ2-1|TRBV6-7|TRBD1|-
TGTGCCAGCAGAACCGGGACAGGGGATGAGCAGTTCTTC
CASRTGTGDEQFF
>TRBJ2-2|TRBV2|-|-
TGTGCCAGCACCCGGGGGTCGAACACCGGGGAGCTGTTTTTT
CASTRGSNTGELFF
>TRBJ2-3|TRBV7-9|-|-
TGTGCCAGCAGCTTAGCGTCGGGGGGCCGGGCAGATACGCAGTATTTT
CASSLASGGRADTQYF
>TRBJ1-4|TRBV6-5|TRBD1|-
TGTGCCAGCAGTCGACAGGGAGGTAATGAAAAACTGTTTTTT
CASSRQGGNEKLFF
>TRBJ1-1|TRBV2|-|many
TGTGCCAGCAGCAAACTACAGGGGAACACTGAAGCTTTCTTT
CASSKLQGNTEAFF
>TRBJ1-1|TRBV7-2|-|-
TGTGCCAGCAGCTTAGTATACGACAGTGAAGCTTTCTTT
CASSLVYDSEAFF
>TRBJ2-3|TRBV9|TRBD2|-
TGTGCCAGCAGCGTAGCCGGGGGGGCTTTGAGAGATACGCAGTATTTT
CASSVAGGALRDTQYF
>TRBJ2-6|TRBV19|-|-
TGTGCCAGTAGTAGCTGGGGGGACCACTCTGGGGCCAACGTCCTGACTTTC
CASSSWGDHSGANVLTF
>TRBJ2-3|TRBV3-1/TRBV3-2|TRBD2|-
TGTGCCAGCAGCCAGGGACTAGCGGGGGCCACAGATACGCAGTATTTT
CASSQGLAGATDTQYF
>TRBJ2-2|TRBV6-4|-|-
TGTGCCAGCAGTGACCAGGACACCGGGGAGCTGTTTTTT
CASSDQDTGELFF
>TRBJ1-5|TRBV4-1|-|-
TGCGCCAGCAGCCAAGAATGGCAGGGAGGGCAGCCCCAGCATTTT
CASSQEWQGGQPQHF
>TRBJ2-5|TRBV5-1|TRBD1|-
TGCGCCAGCAGCCAGACAGGGGGGAATGGGGAGACCCAGTACTTC
CASSQTGGNGETQYF
>TRBJ2-6|TRBV5-1|-|-
TGCGCCAGCAGCTCCGGTGAGGCCAACGTCCTGACTTTC
CASSSGEANVLTF
>TRBJ2-1|TRBV5-1|TRBD2|once
TGCGCCAGCAGCTTCACTAGCGGGGGAAGCTCCTACAATGAGCAGTTCTTC
CASSFTSGGSSYNEQFF
>TRBJ2-1|TRBV7-2|TRBD2|-
TGTGCCAGCAGCTTAGAAAGCGGGGGGTACAATGAGCAGTTCTTC
CASSLESGGYNEQFF
>TRBJ2-2|TRBV10-2|-|-
TGCGCCAGCAGTGAGTCAGGGGGCACCGGGGAGCTGTTTTTT
CASSESGGTGELFF
>TRBJ1-1|TRBV7-9|TRBD1|-
TGTGTACTAGCCAGGGGGCATTGGGCTGAAGCTTTCTTT
CVLARGHWAEAFF
>TRBJ2-2|TRBV4-1|-|-
TGCGCCAGCAGCCAAGGACTCCGCACTGGGGAGCTGTTTTTT
CASSQGLRTGELFF
>TRBJ2-7|TRBV28|-|-
TGTGCCAGCAGCCTAACCGGGTCGACCTACGAGCAGTACTTC
CASSLTGSTYEQYF
>TRBJ2-5|TRBV21-1|-|-
TGTGCCAGCAGCACCCCAGACAGGGACGGCCAGTACTTC
CASSTPDRDGQYF
>TRBJ1-2|TRBV10-1|-|-
TGCGCCGGGCCCGCAGAGTTTAACTATGGCTACACCTTC
CAGPAEFNYGYTF
>TRBJ2-3|TRBV18|-|once
TGTGCCAGCTCACCAGGTGGTTCGAGAGATACGCAGTATTTT
CASSPGGSRDTQYF
>TRBJ1-4|TRBV5-1|TRBD1|-
TGCGCCAGCAGCTTAACAGGGGGGCGCGTAAGAAATGAAAAACTGTTTTTT
CASSLTGGRVRNEKLFF
>TRBJ1-6|TRBV7-3|-|-
TGTGCCAGCAGCCCCCGGGGGGGTTCACCCCTCCACTTT
CASSPRGGSPLHF
>TRBJ2-3|TRBV7-2|-|-
TGTGCCAGCAGCAACCGGGACTTCACAGATACGCAGTATTTT
CASSNRDFTDTQYF
>TRBJ2-5|TRBV5-4|TRBD2|-
TGTGCCAGCAGCTCCGGACTAGCGCGGAACCAAGAGACCCAGTACTTC
CASSSGLARNQETQYF
>TRBJ2-1|TRBV18|-|-
TGTGCCAGCTCACTGCAACAGGGTGAATCCTACAATGAGCAGTTCTTC
CASSLQQGESYNEQFF